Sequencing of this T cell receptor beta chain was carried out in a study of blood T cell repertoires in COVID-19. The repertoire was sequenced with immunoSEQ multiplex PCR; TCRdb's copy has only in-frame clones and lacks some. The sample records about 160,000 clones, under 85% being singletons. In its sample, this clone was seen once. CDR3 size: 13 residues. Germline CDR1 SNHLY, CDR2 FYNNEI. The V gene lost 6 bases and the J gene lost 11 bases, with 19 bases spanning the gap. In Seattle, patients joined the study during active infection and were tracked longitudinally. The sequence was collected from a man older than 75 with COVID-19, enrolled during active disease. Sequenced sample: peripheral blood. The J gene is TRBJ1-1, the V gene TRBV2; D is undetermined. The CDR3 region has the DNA TGTGCCAGCAGCCCCGTTCCGGGAGTGAGGGCTTTCTTT. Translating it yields CASSPVPGVRAFF.